Listed below are T cell receptor beta chains from one sample, sequenced in a study of Ad26.COV2.S vaccination and SARS-CoV-2 variants. TCRdb keeps only in-frame clones here, not all; method: immunoSEQ multiplex PCR. Of roughly 400,000 clones listed, about nine tenths are singletons. This specimen consisted of peripheral blood, obtained in a trial of Ad26.COV2.S vaccine versus placebo. The receptors here all came from a person between 18 and 59 years old who received the Ad26.COV2.S COVID-19 vaccine or a placebo. Each CDR3 is given with its conserved first and last residue. The order of the fields is V gene, clone size, D gene, J gene, CDR3 DNA, CDR3 protein. D genes are given only for firm matches. Clone size is given for some rows only: seen once, a few or many times, or a class if the clone is expanded.

TRBV19,few,.,TRBJ2-2,TGTGCCAGTAGTTTTAGCCGGGAGCTGTTTTTT,CASSFSRELFF
TRBV28,.,.,TRBJ1-5,TGTGCCAGCAGTTTGGGAGGGGGTGTGGGCAATCAGCCCCAGCATTTT,CASSLGGGVGNQPQHF
TRBV11-2,.,.,TRBJ2-7,TGTGCCAGCAGCACAGGTTTTTGGAACGAGCAGTACTTC,CASSTGFWNEQYF
TRBV18,.,.,TRBJ2-7,TGTGCCAGCTCACAAGGGACCACCTACGAGCAGTACTTC,CASSQGTTYEQYF
TRBV28,.,.,TRBJ1-5,TGTGCCAGTTGGGGCGTAGGGTATAGCAATCAGCCCCAGCATTTT,CASWGVGYSNQPQHF
TRBV10-3,.,TRBD1,TRBJ1-1,TGTGCCATCAGTCCGACAGGGATGAACACTGAAGCTTTCTTT,CAISPTGMNTEAFF
TRBV27,.,.,TRBJ2-3,TGTGCCAGCAGTTTAAGAGGCCGCACAGATACGCAGTATTTT,CASSLRGRTDTQYF
TRBV7-3,.,.,TRBJ2-1,TGTGCCAGCAGCTTATCCATCTACAATGAGCAGTTCTTC,CASSLSIYNEQFF
TRBV28,.,.,TRBJ1-1,TGTGCCAGCAGGGGGGCTCGCACTGAAGCTTTCTTT,CASRGARTEAFF
TRBV5-1,.,.,TRBJ2-5,TGCGCCAGCGCTCATCCCACCGGGACACAAGAGACCCAGTACTTC,CASAHPTGTQETQYF
TRBV30,.,.,TRBJ1-1,TGTGCCTGGAAGTCGGGTGGCACTGAAGCTTTCTTT,CAWKSGGTEAFF
TRBV6-6,.,.,TRBJ2-7,TGTGCCAGCAGTTCCCGACAGTACGAGCAGTACTTC,CASSSRQYEQYF
TRBV11-3,.,TRBD2,TRBJ2-3,TGTGCCAGCAGCCCAGGACTAGTCACCGAAGATACGCAGTATTTT,CASSPGLVTEDTQYF
TRBV29-1,once,TRBD2,TRBJ2-1,TGCAGCGCCTCCCGGCCGGGACTAGCGGACAATGAGCAGTTCTTC,CSASRPGLADNEQFF
TRBV27,.,.,TRBJ2-1,TGTGCCAGCAGTTTAGGAAGGGAATTCAATGAGCAGTTCTTC,CASSLGREFNEQFF
TRBV7-9,.,.,TRBJ2-7,TGTGCCAGCAGCTTAGGTACCTACGAGCAGTACTTC,CASSLGTYEQYF
TRBV2,.,.,TRBJ2-1,TGTGCCAGCAGTGCAACAAACAATGAGCAGTTCTTC,CASSATNNEQFF
TRBV29-1,.,.,TRBJ2-5,TGCAGCGTTGAAATGGGGCAAATCGGGGAGACCCAGTACTTC,CSVEMGQIGETQYF
TRBV7-8,.,.,TRBJ1-1,TGTGCCAGCAGCTTAGGTTCAGGGGCCGTCGGCACTGAAGCTTTCTTT,CASSLGSGAVGTEAFF
TRBV7-2,few,.,TRBJ2-7,TGTGCCAGCAACTTACTGCAGGGATCAGGCGAGCAGTACTTC,CASNLLQGSGEQYF
TRBV6-2/TRBV6-3,.,.,TRBJ2-7,TGTGCCAGCAGCCCCGGGTCTATCTACGAGCAGTACTTC,CASSPGSIYEQYF
TRBV7-2,few,TRBD1,TRBJ1-2,TGTGCCAGCAGCTTTTACCCTCCAGGGGGGGACCACTATGGCTACACCTTC,CASSFYPPGGDHYGYTF
TRBV19,.,TRBD2,TRBJ2-1,TGTGCCAGTAGTAGACTAGCGGGAGGATTCTACAATGAGCAGTTCTTC,CASSRLAGGFYNEQFF
TRBV29-1,.,.,TRBJ1-1,TGCAGCGTTGTCAGGGGCCTAACTGAAGCTTTCTTT,CSVVRGLTEAFF
TRBV3-1/TRBV3-2,.,TRBD1,TRBJ2-3,TGTGCCAGCAGCCAAGATTTAGGGACAGCCACAGATACGCAGTATTTT,CASSQDLGTATDTQYF
TRBV10-1,.,.,TRBJ2-2,TGCGCCAGCGCCGGTCCAGCTCTCACCGGGGAGCTGTTTTTT,CASAGPALTGELFF
TRBV2,.,TRBD1,TRBJ1-6,TGTGCCAGCAGTGCCCCGGGACAGGGATACTCACCCCTCCACTTT,CASSAPGQGYSPLHF
TRBV9,.,TRBD2,TRBJ2-3,TGTGCCAGCAGCACCCCTAGCGGTGGCACAGATACGCAGTATTTT,CASSTPSGGTDTQYF
TRBV14,.,TRBD2,TRBJ2-1,TGTGCCAGCAGCCAAGTCGTCGGGCTAGCGGAAAACAATGAGCAGTTCTTC,CASSQVVGLAENNEQFF
TRBV10-3,.,TRBD2,TRBJ2-7,TGTGCCATCAGTGAGCCCGGCGGGCCGGGAGGGGGCGAGCAGTACTTC,CAISEPGGPGGGEQYF
TRBV6-2/TRBV6-3,.,.,TRBJ1-1,TGTGCCAGCAGTTTCCCTCGGACAGCGAACACTGAAGCTTTCTTT,CASSFPRTANTEAFF
TRBV14,few,.,TRBJ2-1,TGTGCCAGCAGCCAAGATGGTCCCCGATATAGCTCCTACAATGAGCAGTTCTTC,CASSQDGPRYSSYNEQFF
TRBV3-1/TRBV3-2,few,TRBD1,TRBJ1-1,TGTGCCAGCAGCCAAGATTTCCGAGACAGGGCCACTGAAGCTTTCTTT,CASSQDFRDRATEAFF
TRBV15,.,TRBD1,TRBJ1-1,TGTGCCACCAGCAGCTGGGACAGGGAGAACACTGAAGCTTTCTTT,CATSSWDRENTEAFF
TRBV28,once,.,TRBJ2-2,TGTGCCAGCAGCCTCACCGGGGAGCTGTTTTTT,CASSLTGELFF
TRBV28,.,.,TRBJ1-5,TGTGCCAGCAGTTCCCAGGGGACTTATAGCAATCAGCCCCAGCATTTT,CASSSQGTYSNQPQHF
TRBV6-5,.,.,TRBJ2-3,TGTGCCAGCGGGTTGGGCGTGGGCACAGATACGCAGTATTTT,CASGLGVGTDTQYF
TRBV27,.,.,TRBJ1-1,TGTGCCAGCAGTTTATTCCCCGGGGTTTATAACACTGAAGCTTTCTTT,CASSLFPGVYNTEAFF
TRBV7-2,.,.,TRBJ1-2,TGTGCCAGCAGCGAAGGATTGGGGGACCCCTCCTATGGCTACACCTTC,CASSEGLGDPSYGYTF
TRBV11-2,once,TRBD1,TRBJ2-5,TGTGCCAGCAGCGCAACTCGGACAGGGCAACAGACCCAGTACTTC,CASSATRTGQQTQYF
TRBV3-1/TRBV3-2,once,TRBD1,TRBJ2-3,TGTGCCAGCAGCCTTACCGGGACAGGGGGATTCACAGATACGCAGTATTTT,CASSLTGTGGFTDTQYF
TRBV4-2,few,.,TRBJ1-5,TGTGCCAGCAGCCAAGATTTTTCGGGGAGCAATCAGCCCCAGCATTTT,CASSQDFSGSNQPQHF
TRBV3-1/TRBV3-2,.,.,TRBJ2-1,TGTGCCAGCAGCCGAGAAAGGGGTGCCTACAATGAGCAGTTCTTC,CASSRERGAYNEQFF
TRBV14,.,.,TRBJ2-2,TGTGCCAGCAGCCAAGCACGGGGATGGTCCGGGGAGCTGTTTTTT,CASSQARGWSGELFF
TRBV6-6,once,.,TRBJ2-7,TGTGCCAGCAGTAAGAACAGGGCTGGCGAGCAGTACTTC,CASSKNRAGEQYF
TRBV3-1/TRBV3-2,.,.,TRBJ2-5,TGTGCCAGCAGCCAAGGCCTCAGAGAGGTGGAGACCCAGTACTTC,CASSQGLREVETQYF
TRBV5-1,.,.,TRBJ1-4,TGCGCCAGCAGTGTCCAGTCAACTAATGAAAAACTGTTTTTT,CASSVQSTNEKLFF
TRBV11-1,once,.,TRBJ2-5,TGTGCCAGCAGTTTCCTCCGCTCAGCAAGTAGAGAGACCCAGTACTTC,CASSFLRSASRETQYF